The 10 T cell receptor beta chains below were found in one sample sequenced in a study of shared clonotypes between healthy human individuals. Only in-frame clones appear in the TCRdb table, and some are missing; sequencing was by immunoSEQ multiplex PCR. The table lists some 1 million clones, about 80% of them singletons. Sequences were obtained from memory CD4+ T cells sorted from blood. Subset given: CD45RA-negative fraction. All receptors come from a man in his late teens or twenties in good health.

This sequence joins TRBV19 and TRBJ2-1; 9 bases are a match to TRBD2. CDR1 is LNHDA and CDR2 is SQIVND in the germline V gene (reference sequence). The V and J ends lost 5 bases and 3 bases, in that order; junction bases with no gene match: 5. The CDR3 totals 15 residues. The CDR3, as DNA: TGTGCCAGTAGTTTAGCGGGGGTTCACTACAATGAGCAGTTCTTC. Translation: CASSLAGVHYNEQFF.

This chain connects TRBV19 to TRBJ2-6; D perhaps matches TRBD2 (6 bases). CDR1 and CDR2 (germline): LNHDA, SQIVND (reference sequence). CDR3 length: 17 residues. V was pared by 3 bases and J by 2 bases, with 14 bases between. The CDR3 sequence is CASSIGPGVAGANVLTF. CDR3 DNA: TGTGCCAGTAGTATCGGTCCGGGGGTCGCTGGGGCCAACGTCCTGACTTTC.

The rearrangement links TRBV30 to TRBJ2-1, with D unresolved. Germline V gene data show CDR1 as GTSNPN and CDR2 as SVGIG (reference sequence). V dropped 0 bases and J dropped 11 bases, with 8 bases sitting between them. This CDR3 is 11 amino acids long. Here the CDR3 DNA reads TGTGCCTGGAGTGTACGCGGACAGCAGTTCTTC. Amino acid sequence: CAWSVRGQQFF.

The CDR3 protein is CAWSVYQREGYEQYF. The CDR3 nucleotides are TGTGCCTGGAGTGTGTATCAGCGGGAGGGCTACGAGCAGTACTTC. The rearrangement links TRBV30 to TRBJ2-7; 10 bases line up with TRBD2. Looked up from germline, CDR1 is GTSNPN and CDR2 is SVGIG (reference sequence). The junction had 5 bases not matched to a gene; V was cut back by 0 bases and J by 3 bases. The CDR3 totals 15 residues.

The chain is built from TRBV19 and TRBJ1-6; 8 bases are a match to TRBD1. The CDR3 runs to 15 residues. Trimming at V came to 4 bases and at J to 5 bases, leaving 4 bases not matched to a gene. Germline V gene data show CDR1 as LNHDA and CDR2 as SQIVND (reference sequence). The CDR3 DNA follows: TGTGCCAGTAGTACTCGACAGGGGAATAATTCACCCCTCCACTTT. Encoded protein: CASSTRQGNNSPLHF.

This chain links TRBV11-2 with TRBJ1-6, with 7 positions matching TRBD1. CDR3 length: 14 amino acids. V dropped 5 bases and J dropped 4; count of bases not matched to a gene: 2. Germline-derived CDR1 and CDR2 are SGHAT and FQNNGV. CDR3 in DNA: TGTGCCAGCAGCATGGGACAGTATAATTCACCCCTCCACTTT. Encoded protein: CASSMGQYNSPLHF.

Written as DNA, the CDR3 is TGTGCCAGCAGTTACAGCCCGGGACTAGCGATCGAGCAGTACTTC. It encodes CASSYSPGLAIEQYF. V and J are TRBV6-5 and TRBJ2-7, with 10 bases identical to TRBD2. CDR1 is MNHEY and CDR2 is SVGAGI in the germline V gene. V was pared by 2 bases and J by 6 bases, with 7 bases of the junction left unmatched. This CDR3 comprises 15 residues.

The rearrangement joins TRBV6-1 to TRBJ2-3; 12 bases are a match to TRBD2. Unmatched junction bases numbered 5, after V lost 6 bases and J lost 4 bases. Germline V gene lookup returns CDR1 MNHNS and CDR2 SASEGT. CDR3 length: 15 residues. In DNA, the CDR3 is TGTGCCAGCAGGCAGCTAGCGGGGGGGCCAGATACGCAGTATTTT. It codes for CASRQLAGGPDTQYF.

The chain couples TRBV5-1 to TRBJ1-5, with D possibly TRBD1 on 6 matching bases. V lost 4 bases to trimming and J lost 6 bases, with 17 bases between them. The CDR3 totals 15 residues. Germline V gene sequence: CDR1 SGHRS, CDR2 YFSETQ. The CDR3 loop reads CASSPNPGQSQPQHF. CDR3 nucleotide sequence: TGCGCCAGCAGCCCGAACCCGGGACAATCTCAGCCCCAGCATTTT.

This clone has just a few counts. This chain uses TRBV5-6 with TRBJ1-2; 9 positions agree with TRBD1. Trimming cost V 3 bases and J 5 bases; bases outside gene matches: 5. Germline V gene data show CDR1 as SGHDT and CDR2 as YYEEEE. CDR3 length: 14 residues. The CDR3 loop reads CASSWDRVGYGYTF. The CDR3 DNA reads TGTGCCAGCAGCTGGGACAGGGTAGGGTATGGCTACACCTTC.